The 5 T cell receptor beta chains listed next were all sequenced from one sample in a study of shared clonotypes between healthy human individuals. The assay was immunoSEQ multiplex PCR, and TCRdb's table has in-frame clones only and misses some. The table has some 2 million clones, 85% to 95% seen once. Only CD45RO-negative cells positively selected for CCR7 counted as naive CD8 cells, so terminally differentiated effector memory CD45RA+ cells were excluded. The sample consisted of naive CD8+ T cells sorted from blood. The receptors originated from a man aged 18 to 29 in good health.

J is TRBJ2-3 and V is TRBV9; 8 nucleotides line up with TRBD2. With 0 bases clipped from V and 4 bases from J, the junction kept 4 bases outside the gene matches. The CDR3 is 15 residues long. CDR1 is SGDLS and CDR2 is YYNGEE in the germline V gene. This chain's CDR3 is CASSVGRGVPDTQYF. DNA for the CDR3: TGTGCCAGCAGCGTAGGGCGGGGGGTTCCAGATACGCAGTATTTT.

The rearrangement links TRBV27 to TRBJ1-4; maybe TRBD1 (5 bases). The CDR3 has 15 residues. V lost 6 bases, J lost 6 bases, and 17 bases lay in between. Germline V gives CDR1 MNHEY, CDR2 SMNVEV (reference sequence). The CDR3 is CASRDFGTAYEKLFF. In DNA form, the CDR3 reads TGTGCCAGCAGAGATTTCGGGACGGCTTATGAAAAACTGTTTTTT.

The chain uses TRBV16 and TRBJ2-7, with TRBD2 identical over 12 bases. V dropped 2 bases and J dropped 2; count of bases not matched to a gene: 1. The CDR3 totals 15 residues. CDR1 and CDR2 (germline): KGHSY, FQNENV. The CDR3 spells CASSQLAGGPYEQYF. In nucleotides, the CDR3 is TGTGCCAGCAGCCAACTAGCGGGAGGGCCCTACGAGCAGTACTTC.

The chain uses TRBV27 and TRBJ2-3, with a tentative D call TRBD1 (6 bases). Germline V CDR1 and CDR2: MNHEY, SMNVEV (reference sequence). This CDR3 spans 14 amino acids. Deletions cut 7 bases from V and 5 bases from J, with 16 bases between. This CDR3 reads CASKTGGVGDTQYF. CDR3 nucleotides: TGTGCCAGCAAGACTGGGGGCGTTGGAGATACGCAGTATTTT.

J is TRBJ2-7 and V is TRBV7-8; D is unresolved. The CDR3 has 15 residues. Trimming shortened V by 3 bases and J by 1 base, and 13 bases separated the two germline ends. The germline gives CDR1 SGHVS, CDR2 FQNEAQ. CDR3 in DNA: TGTGCCAGCAGCTTTGGGTCCGAATCGTCCTACGAGCAGTACTTC. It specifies CASSFGSESSYEQYF.